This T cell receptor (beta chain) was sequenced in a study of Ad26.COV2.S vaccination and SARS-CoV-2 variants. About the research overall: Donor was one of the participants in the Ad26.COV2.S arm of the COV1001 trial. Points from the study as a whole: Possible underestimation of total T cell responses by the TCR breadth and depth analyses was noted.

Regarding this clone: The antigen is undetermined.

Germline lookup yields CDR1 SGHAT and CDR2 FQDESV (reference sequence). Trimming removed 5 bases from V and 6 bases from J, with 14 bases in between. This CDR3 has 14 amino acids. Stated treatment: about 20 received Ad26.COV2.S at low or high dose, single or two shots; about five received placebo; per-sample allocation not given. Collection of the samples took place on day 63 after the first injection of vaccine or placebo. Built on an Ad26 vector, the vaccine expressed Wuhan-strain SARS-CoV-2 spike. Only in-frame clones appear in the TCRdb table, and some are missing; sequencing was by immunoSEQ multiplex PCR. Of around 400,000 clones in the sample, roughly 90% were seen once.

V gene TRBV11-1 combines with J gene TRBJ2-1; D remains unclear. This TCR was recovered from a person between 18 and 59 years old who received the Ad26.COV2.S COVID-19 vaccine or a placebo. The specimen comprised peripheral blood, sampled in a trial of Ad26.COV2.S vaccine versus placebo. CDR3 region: CASSASFSLNEQFF. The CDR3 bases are TGTGCCAGCAGCGCTAGTTTTAGCCTCAATGAGCAGTTCTTC. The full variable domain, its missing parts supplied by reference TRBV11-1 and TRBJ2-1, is EAEVAQSPRYKITEKSQAVAFWCDPISGHATLYWYRQILGQGPELLVQFQDESVVDDSQLPKDRFSAERLKGVDSTLKIQPAELGDSAMYLCASSASFSLNEQFFGPGTRLTVL.